The T cell receptor (beta chain) under discussion was sequenced for a study of post-analysis software for immune sequencing data (dated by TCRdb to about 2015). In terms of the full investigation: Disease courses on record covered relapsing-remitting, secondary progressive and progressive-relapsing multiple sclerosis, though some patients had no subtype annotation. A subset of samples was prepared in parallel using single-end sample barcoding, then pooled and co-amplified after Illumina adapter ligation. The patient repertoires were set against approximately 10 previously published healthy control repertoires from donors whose ages ranged from roughly 6 to 27 years. Summary of the overall study and its limitations: The control group was slightly older than the multiple sclerosis patient group. Significantly higher frequencies in patients than in controls were found for a few TRBV segments, including TRBV5-6, TRBV5-1 and TRBV20-1. Strong co-clustering of samples prepared in the same batch was shown by direct clustering with F measure, prompting a batch-effect correction. Normalized Chao1 diversity was significantly lower in multiple sclerosis patients than controls, suggesting substantial peripheral T-cell clonal expansion.

V loses 5 bases, J loses 2 bases, and the germline ends lie 12 bases apart. The germline V gene yields SGHTA for CDR1 and FQGNSA for CDR2. Reading from cysteine to phenylalanine, the CDR3 counts 14 amino acids. The read is trimmed to its CDR3 DNA, 42 bases read in frame from base 1. To demonstrate the VDJtools post-analysis software, the study profiled TCR beta repertoires from the peripheral blood of some 13 young patients with multiple sclerosis. The patients with multiple sclerosis were children and adolescents between about 6 and 17 years of age. To note about this clonotype: Its antigen remains undetermined. One base away there is no much larger clone; base qualities are not given.

Library construction relied on PCR. The data were produced on an Illumina HiSeq 2500. To reduce PCR and sequencing biases, unique molecular identifiers were incorporated into the TCR beta cDNA libraries. Roughly 500,000 cDNA molecules were obtained for every 1 to 10 million input T cells, so each molecule roughly corresponded to one T cell. The patient libraries were prepared and sequenced using the same protocol as the earlier healthy control dataset. Samples belonging to the same batch were prepared together, multiplexed and sequenced on a shared HiSeq lane. The original pipeline was this. MIGEC handled the raw barcoded reads, throwing out single-read molecular identifier groups before consensus assembly and CDR3 extraction. Clonotype tables were post-analysed with VDJtools, and diversity was normalized by down-sampling all datasets to the smallest sample size. To correct batch-related cross-sample contamination, repertoire overlap clustering matched CDR3 amino acid sequences but not nucleotide sequences. TCRdb reprocessing: public reads trimmed at Q25 with fastp, clones called with MiXCR, in-frame beta chains kept. Each CDR3 protein appears once, grouped with its most common genes and DNA. What appears here as the V and J calls and clone size reflects TCRdb's work, not the paper's. The sample data list some 890,000 distinct CDR3 sequences, and around 50% of these were observed just once. Clones ranked in the top ten supply approximately 4.2% of the sample.

This sequence was found in a girl between 10 and 17 years old with multiple sclerosis. The V and J genes are TRBV7-2 and TRBJ2-5; the D element could tentatively be TRBD1 or TRBD2, as 5 bases agree for each. The sequenced sample consisted of blood. The CDR3 corresponds to CASSQIREQETQYF. The DNA sequence is TGTGCCAGCAGCCAAATCAGGGAGCAAGAGACCCAGTACTTC.